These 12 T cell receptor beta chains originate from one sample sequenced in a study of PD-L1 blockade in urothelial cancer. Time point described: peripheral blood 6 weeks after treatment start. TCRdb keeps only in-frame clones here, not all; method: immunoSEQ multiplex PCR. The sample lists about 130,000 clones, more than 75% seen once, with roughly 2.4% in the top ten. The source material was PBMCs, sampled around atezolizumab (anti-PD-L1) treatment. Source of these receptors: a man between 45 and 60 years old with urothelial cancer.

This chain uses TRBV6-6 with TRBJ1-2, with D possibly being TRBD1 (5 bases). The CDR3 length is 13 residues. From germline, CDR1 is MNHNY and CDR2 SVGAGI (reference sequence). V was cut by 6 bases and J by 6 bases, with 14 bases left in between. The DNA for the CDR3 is TGTGCCAGCAGCTCGGACACTCCCCATGGCTACACCTTC. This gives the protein CASSSDTPHGYTF.

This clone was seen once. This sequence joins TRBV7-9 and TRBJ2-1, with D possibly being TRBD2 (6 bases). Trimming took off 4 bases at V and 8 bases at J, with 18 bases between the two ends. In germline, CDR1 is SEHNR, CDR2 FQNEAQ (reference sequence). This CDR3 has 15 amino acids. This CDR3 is CASSSRWGVVDEQFF. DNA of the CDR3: TGTGCCAGCAGCTCCCGATGGGGGGTAGTGGATGAGCAGTTCTTC.

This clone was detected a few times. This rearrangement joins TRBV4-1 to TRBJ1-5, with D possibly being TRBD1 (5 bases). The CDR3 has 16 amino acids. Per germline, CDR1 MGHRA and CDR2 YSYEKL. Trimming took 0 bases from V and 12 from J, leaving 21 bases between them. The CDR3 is CASSQESTVSNQYQHF. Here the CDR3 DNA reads TGCGCCAGCAGCCAAGAATCGACAGTAAGCAATCAGTACCAGCATTTT.

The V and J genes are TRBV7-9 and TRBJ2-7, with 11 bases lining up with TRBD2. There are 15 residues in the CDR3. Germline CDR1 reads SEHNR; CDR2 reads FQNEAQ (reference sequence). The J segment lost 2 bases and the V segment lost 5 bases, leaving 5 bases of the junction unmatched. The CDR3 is CASSGPTSGTYEQYF. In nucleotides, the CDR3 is TGTGCCAGCAGCGGCCCGACTAGCGGGACCTACGAGCAGTACTTC.

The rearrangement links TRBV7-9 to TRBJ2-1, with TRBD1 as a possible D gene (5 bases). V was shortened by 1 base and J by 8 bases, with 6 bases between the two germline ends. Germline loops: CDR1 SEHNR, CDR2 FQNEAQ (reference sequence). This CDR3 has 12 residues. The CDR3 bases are TGTGCCAGCAGCTTAGAAGGGGATGAGCAGTTCTTC. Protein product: CASSLEGDEQFF.

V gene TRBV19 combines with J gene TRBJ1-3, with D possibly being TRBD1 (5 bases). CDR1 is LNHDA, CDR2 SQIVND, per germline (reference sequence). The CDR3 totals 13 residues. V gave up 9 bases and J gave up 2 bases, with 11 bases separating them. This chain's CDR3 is CASATGAGNTIYF. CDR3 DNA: TGTGCCAGCGCTACAGGAGCTGGAAACACCATATATTTT. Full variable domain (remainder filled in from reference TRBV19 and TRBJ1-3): DGGITQSPKYLFRKEGQNVTLSCEQNLNHDAMYWYRQDPGQGLRLIYYSQIVNDFQKGDIAEGYSVSREKKESFPLTVTSAQKNPTAFYLCASATGAGNTIYFGEGSWLTVV.

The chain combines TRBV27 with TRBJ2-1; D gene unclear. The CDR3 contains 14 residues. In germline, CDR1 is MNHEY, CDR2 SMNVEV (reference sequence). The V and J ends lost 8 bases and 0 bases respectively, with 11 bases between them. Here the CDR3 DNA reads TGTGCCAGCGGTTCGAGGAGCTCCTACAATGAGCAGTTCTTC. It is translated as CASGSRSSYNEQFF.

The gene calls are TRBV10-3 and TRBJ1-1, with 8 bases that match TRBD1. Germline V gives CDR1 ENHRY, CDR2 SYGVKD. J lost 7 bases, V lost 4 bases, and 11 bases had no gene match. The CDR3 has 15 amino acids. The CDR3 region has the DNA TGTGCCATCAGTGGAAGGACAGGGTATGGGGGTGAAGCTTTCTTT. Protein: CAISGRTGYGGEAFF.

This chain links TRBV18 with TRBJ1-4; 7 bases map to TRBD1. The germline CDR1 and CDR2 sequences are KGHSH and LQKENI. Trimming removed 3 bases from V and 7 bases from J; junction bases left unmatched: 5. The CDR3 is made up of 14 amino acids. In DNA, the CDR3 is TGTGCCAGCTCACCCAGGGGGACGGGTGAAAAACTGTTTTTT. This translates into CASSPRGTGEKLFF.

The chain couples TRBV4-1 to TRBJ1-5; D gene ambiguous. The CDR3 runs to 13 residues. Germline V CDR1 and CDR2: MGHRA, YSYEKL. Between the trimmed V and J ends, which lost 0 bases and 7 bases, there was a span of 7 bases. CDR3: CASSQEGSQPQHF. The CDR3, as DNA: TGCGCCAGCAGCCAAGAGGGTAGCCAGCCCCAGCATTTT.

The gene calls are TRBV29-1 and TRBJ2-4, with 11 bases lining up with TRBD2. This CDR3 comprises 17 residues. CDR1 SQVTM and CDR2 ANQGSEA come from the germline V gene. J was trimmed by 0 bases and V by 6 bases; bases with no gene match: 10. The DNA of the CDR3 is TGCAGCGTCCAGCTAGCGGGAGGCTTCCTAGCCAAAAACATTCAGTACTTC. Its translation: CSVQLAGGFLAKNIQYF.

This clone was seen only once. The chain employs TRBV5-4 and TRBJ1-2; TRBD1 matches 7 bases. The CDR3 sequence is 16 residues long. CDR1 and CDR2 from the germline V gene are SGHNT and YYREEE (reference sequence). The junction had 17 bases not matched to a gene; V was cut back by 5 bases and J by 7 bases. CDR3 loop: CASSSGKRGTASGYTF. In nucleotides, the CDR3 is TGTGCCAGCAGTTCCGGGAAACGGGGGACAGCAAGTGGCTACACCTTC.